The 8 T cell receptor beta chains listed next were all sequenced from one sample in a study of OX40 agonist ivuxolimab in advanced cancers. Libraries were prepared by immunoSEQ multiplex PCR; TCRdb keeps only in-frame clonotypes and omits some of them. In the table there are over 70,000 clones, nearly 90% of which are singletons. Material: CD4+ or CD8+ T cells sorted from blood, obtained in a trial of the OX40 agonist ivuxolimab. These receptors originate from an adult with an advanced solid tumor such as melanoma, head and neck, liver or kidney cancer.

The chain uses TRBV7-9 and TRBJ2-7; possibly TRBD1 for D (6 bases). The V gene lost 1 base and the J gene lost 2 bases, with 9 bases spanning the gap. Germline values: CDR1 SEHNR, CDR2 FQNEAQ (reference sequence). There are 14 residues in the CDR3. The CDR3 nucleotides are TGTGCCAGCAGCTTAGTGGGGGACACCTACGAGCAGTACTTC. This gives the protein CASSLVGDTYEQYF.

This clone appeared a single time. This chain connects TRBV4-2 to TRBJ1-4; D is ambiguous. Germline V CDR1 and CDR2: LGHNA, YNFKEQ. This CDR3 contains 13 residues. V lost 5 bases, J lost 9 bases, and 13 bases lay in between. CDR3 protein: CASSLTPGQKLFF. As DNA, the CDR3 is TGTGCCAGCAGCTTGACCCCGGGCCAAAAACTGTTTTTT.

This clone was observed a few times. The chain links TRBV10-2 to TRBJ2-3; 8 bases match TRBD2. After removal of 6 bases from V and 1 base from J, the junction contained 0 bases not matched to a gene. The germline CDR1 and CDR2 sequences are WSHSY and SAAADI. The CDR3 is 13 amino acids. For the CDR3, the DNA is TGCGCCAGCAGGCGGGGGGGCACAGATACGCAGTATTTT. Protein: CASRRGGTDTQYF.

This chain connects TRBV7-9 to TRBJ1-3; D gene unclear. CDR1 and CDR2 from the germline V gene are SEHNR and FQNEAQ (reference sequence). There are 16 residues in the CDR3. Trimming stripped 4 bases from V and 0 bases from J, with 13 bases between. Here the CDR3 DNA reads TGTGCCAGCAGCTCGGATTCCGGGCTCTCTGGAAACACCATATATTTT. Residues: CASSSDSGLSGNTIYF.

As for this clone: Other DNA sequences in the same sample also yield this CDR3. The CDR3 reads CASSLAGTNEKLFF. The CDR3 coding sequence is TGCGCCAGCAGCTTGGCCGGGACGAATGAAAAACTGTTTTTT. The chain combines TRBV5-1 with TRBJ1-4; the D gene is possibly TRBD1 (5 bases). Germline assignment: CDR1 SGHRS and CDR2 YFSETQ. V shed 0 bases and J shed 5 bases, with 8 bases lying between them. This CDR3 region has 14 residues.

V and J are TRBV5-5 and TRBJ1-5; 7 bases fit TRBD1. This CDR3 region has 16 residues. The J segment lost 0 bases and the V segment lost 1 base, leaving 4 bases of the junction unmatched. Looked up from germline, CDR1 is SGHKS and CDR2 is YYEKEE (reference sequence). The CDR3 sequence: CASSLQGGHSNQPQHF. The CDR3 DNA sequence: TGTGCCAGCAGCTTGCAGGGGGGACATAGCAATCAGCCCCAGCATTTT.

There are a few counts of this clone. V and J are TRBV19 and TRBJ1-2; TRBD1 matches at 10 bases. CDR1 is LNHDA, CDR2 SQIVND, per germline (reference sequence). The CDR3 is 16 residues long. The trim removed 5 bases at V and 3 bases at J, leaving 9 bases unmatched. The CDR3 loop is CASSSRTGGTDYGYTF. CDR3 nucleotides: TGTGCCAGTAGTTCTCGGACAGGGGGAACGGACTATGGCTACACCTTC. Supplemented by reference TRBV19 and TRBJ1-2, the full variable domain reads DGGITQSPKYLFRKEGQNVTLSCEQNLNHDAMYWYRQDPGQGLRLIYYSQIVNDFQKGDIAEGYSVSREKKESFPLTVTSAQKNPTAFYLCASSSRTGGTDYGYTFGSGTRLTVV.

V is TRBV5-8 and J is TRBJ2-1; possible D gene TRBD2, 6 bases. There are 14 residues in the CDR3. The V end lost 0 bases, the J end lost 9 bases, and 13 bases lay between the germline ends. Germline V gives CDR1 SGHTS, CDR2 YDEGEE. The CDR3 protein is CASSLGLGLSEQFF. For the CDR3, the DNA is TGTGCCAGCAGCTTGGGACTAGGGTTGAGTGAGCAGTTCTTC.